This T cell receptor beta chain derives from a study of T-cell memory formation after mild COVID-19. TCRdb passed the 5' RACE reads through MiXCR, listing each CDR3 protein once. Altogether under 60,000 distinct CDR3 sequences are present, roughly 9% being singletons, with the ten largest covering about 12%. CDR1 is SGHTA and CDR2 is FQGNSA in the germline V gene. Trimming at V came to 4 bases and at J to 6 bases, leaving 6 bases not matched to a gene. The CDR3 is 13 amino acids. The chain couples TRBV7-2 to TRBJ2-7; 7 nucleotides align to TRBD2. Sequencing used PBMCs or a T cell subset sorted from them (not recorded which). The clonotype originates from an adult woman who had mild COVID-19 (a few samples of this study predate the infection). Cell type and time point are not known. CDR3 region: CASSSGREAEQYF. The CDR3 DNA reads TGTGCCAGCAGCTCCGGCCGGGAGGCCGAGCAGTACTTC.